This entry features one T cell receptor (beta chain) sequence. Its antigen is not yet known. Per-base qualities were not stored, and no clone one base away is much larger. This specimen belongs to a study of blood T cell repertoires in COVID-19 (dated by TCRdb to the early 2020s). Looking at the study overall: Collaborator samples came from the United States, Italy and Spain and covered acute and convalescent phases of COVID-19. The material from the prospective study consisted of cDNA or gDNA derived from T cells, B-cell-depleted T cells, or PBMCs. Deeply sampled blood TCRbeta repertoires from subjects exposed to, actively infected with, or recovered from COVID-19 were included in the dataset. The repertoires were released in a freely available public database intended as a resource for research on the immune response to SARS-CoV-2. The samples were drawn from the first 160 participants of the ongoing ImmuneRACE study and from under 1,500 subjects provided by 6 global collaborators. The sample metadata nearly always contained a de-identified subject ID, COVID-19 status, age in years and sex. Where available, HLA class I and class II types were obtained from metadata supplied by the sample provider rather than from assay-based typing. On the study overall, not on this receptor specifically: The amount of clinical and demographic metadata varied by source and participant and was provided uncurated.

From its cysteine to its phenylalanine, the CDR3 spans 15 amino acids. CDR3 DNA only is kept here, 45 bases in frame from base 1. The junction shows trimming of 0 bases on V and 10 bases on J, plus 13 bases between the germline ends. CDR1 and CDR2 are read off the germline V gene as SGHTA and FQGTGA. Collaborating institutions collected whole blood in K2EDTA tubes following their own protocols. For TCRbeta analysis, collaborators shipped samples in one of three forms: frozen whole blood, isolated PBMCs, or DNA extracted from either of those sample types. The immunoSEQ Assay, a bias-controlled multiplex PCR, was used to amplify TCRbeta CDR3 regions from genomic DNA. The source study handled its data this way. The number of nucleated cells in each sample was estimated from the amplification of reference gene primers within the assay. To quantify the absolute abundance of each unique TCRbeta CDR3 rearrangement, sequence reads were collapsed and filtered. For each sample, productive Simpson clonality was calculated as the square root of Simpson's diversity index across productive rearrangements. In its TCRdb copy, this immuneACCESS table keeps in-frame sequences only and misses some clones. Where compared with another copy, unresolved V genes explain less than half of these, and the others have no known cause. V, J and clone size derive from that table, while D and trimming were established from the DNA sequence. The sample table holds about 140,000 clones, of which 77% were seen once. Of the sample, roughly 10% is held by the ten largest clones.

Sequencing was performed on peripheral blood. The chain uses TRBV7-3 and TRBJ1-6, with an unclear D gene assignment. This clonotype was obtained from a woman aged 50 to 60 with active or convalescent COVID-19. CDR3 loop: CASSLTLGGVSPLHF. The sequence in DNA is TGTGCCAGCAGCTTAACATTGGGAGGAGTCTCACCCCTCCACTTT.